The sequence of this T cell receptor beta chain was determined in a study of blood T cells in healthy people across ages. About the research overall: Template switching picked up about one barcoded beta molecule for each two T cells. Study conclusions and caveats: Measured against age, TCR beta diversity per million T cells decreased in a roughly linear manner. PBMC samples, being unsorted, prevented any conclusive comparison of naive and antigen-experienced cells.

There are a few counts of this clonotype. Its specificity is not known. The use of a sample-barcoded 5' primer and a J-beta primer mix characterized a second PCR of roughly 6 to 11 cycles. A template-switch adaptor with 12 random nucleotides tagged each cDNA molecule. TCRdb re-called the 5' RACE reads with MiXCR, one entry per CDR3 protein. This table has more than 800,000 distinct CDR3 sequences, roughly 26% appearing once. The germline V and J ends were trimmed by 1 base and 2 bases, with 14 bases remaining between them. The CDR3 loop spans 16 amino acids. Germline-derived CDR1 and CDR2 are LGHNT and FRNRAP.

This receptor was obtained from a woman aged 80 or over in good health. The sample taken for sequencing was blood. J is TRBJ1-1 and V is TRBV12-5; TRBD1 is a possible D gene (5 bases). This CDR3 reads CASGLALGQGNTEAFF. The CDR3 nucleotides read TGTGCTAGTGGTTTGGCATTAGGGCAGGGAAACACTGAAGCTTTCTTT.